A selection of T cell receptor beta chains follows, all from one sample in a study of radiotherapy plus CTLA-4 blockade in lung cancer. Data came from immunoSEQ multiplex PCR; TCRdb stores just in-frame clones and leaves some out. The table includes about 99,000 clones, 85% to 90% detected once. Sequences were derived from peripheral blood, sampled from a patient treated with radiotherapy plus ipilimumab. Every receptor here comes from a human donor with non-small cell lung cancer that progressed on radiotherapy plus ipilimumab. CDR3s include the opening cysteine and the closing phenylalanine or tryptophan. A D gene is named only where the DNA matches it firmly. Some rows have no size entry. The others give once, few or many, or a class for an expanded clone.

d_call,v_call,cdr3_length,j_call,clone_size,cdr3_nt,cdr3_aa
.,TRBV19,14,TRBJ1-5,.,TGTGCCAGTAGTAGGGCCGGGGCCCCCGGGCCCCAGCATTTT,CASSRAGAPGPQHF
.,TRBV11-3,11,TRBJ2-1,.,TGTGCCAGCAGCTTAGAGGGTGAGCAGTTCTTC,CASSLEGEQFF
.,TRBV5-1,15,TRBJ1-1,.,TGCGCCAGCAGCTTGGAGGGGGGGCTGAGGACTGAAGCTTTCTTT,CASSLEGGLRTEAFF
.,TRBV18,16,TRBJ1-5,.,TGTGCCAGCTCACCCGTCCGGGGCACCCCGGGTCAGCCCCAGCATTTT,CASSPVRGTPGQPQHF
.,TRBV11-2,15,TRBJ2-1,.,TGTGCCAGCAGCGAGAGCTGGGGAACTAACAATGAGCAGTTCTTC,CASSESWGTNNEQFF
TRBD2,TRBV7-9,16,TRBJ2-7,.,TGTGCCAGCAGCTCAGGACTAGCGGGAGTCGGGTACGAGCAGTACTTC,CASSSGLAGVGYEQYF
.,TRBV6-5,14,TRBJ1-2,.,TGTGCCAGCAGTTACACTAACCTCCTCGAGGGCTACACCTTC,CASSYTNLLEGYTF
.,TRBV4-1,12,TRBJ1-2,.,TGCGCCAGCAGCCAACCGCTCGGAGGCTACACCTTC,CASSQPLGGYTF
.,TRBV5-4,15,TRBJ1-4,.,TGTGCCAGCAGCCCCACAGCCTCAACTAATGAAAAACTGTTTTTT,CASSPTASTNEKLFF
.,TRBV4-1,13,TRBJ1-2,.,TGCGCCAGCAGCCAAGATTCAGGCTATGGCTACACCTTC,CASSQDSGYGYTF
TRBD1,TRBV28,17,TRBJ1-1,.,TGTGCCAGCAGTTTATCCCTCCCGGGACAGAAAAACACTGAAGCTTTCTTT,CASSLSLPGQKNTEAFF
TRBD1,TRBV14,14,TRBJ1-1,once,TGTGCCAGCAGCCCAAAGCATCAGGGGGCGGCAGCTTTCTTT,CASSPKHQGAAAFF
.,TRBV25-1,14,TRBJ2-3,.,TGTGCCAGCAGTGAATTTGGAAGCACAGATACGCAGTATTTT,CASSEFGSTDTQYF
.,TRBV5-4,15,TRBJ1-1,.,TGTGCCAGCAGCTCGGGACGGTCCATGAACACTGAAGCTTTCTTT,CASSSGRSMNTEAFF
TRBD2,TRBV19,15,TRBJ2-2,.,TGTGCCAGTAGCACGGGGGGGGCGCCCACCGGGGAGCTGTTTTTT,CASSTGGAPTGELFF
TRBD1,TRBV5-1,16,TRBJ1-1,.,TGCGCCAGCAGCTTGCGGCCGGGACAGGGGAACACTGAAGCTTTCTTT,CASSLRPGQGNTEAFF
TRBD1,TRBV19,14,TRBJ2-5,.,TGTGCCAGTAGTTCTCGACAGGGGCAGGAGACCCAGTACTTC,CASSSRQGQETQYF
TRBD2,TRBV7-9,13,TRBJ2-3,.,TGTGCCAGCAGCTTACAGGCTAGCGGGGCGCAGTATTTT,CASSLQASGAQYF
.,TRBV5-1,15,TRBJ1-2,.,TGCGCCAGCAGCTTTGACACCGAACCCCCCTATGGCTACACCTTC,CASSFDTEPPYGYTF
.,TRBV7-9,15,TRBJ1-1,.,TGTGCCAGCAGCCCGAGACGGGCCATGAACACTGAAGCTTTCTTT,CASSPRRAMNTEAFF
TRBD2,TRBV6-1,16,TRBJ2-1,.,TGTGCCAGCAGTGAGAAGCGGGAGAGTCGCTACAATGAGCAGTTCTTC,CASSEKRESRYNEQFF
TRBD2,TRBV7-2,14,TRBJ2-1,.,TGTGCCAGCAGCTTTGGACTAGCGGGAGGGGAGCAGTTCTTC,CASSFGLAGGEQFF
.,TRBV19,12,TRBJ2-5,.,TGTGCCAGTGCTTTGGCGGGGGAGACCCAGTACTTC,CASALAGETQYF
.,TRBV18,14,TRBJ1-1,.,TGTGCCAGCTCACCACCACAGCCGAACACTGAAGCTTTCTTT,CASSPPQPNTEAFF
.,TRBV2,14,TRBJ2-1,.,TGTGCCAGCAGTCCCCCCCCTCCGAACAATGAGCAGTTCTTC,CASSPPPPNNEQFF
.,TRBV5-1,13,TRBJ2-7,.,TGCGCCAGCAGCTTGGCCATAGTCTCCGAGCAGTACTTC,CASSLAIVSEQYF
.,TRBV5-1,12,TRBJ1-2,.,TGCGCCAGCAGGGTCGGAGACTATGGCTACACCTTC,CASRVGDYGYTF
TRBD1,TRBV6-6,15,TRBJ2-1,.,TGTGCCAGCAGCTCCACAGGGGGCTTTTACAATGAGCAGTTCTTC,CASSSTGGFYNEQFF
.,TRBV6-5,12,TRBJ2-3,.,TGTGCCAGCAGTACGACCACAGATACGCAGTATTTT,CASSTTTDTQYF
TRBD2,TRBV6-6,16,TRBJ2-1,once,TGTGCCAGCAGTTCCAGGACTAGCAGATCCTACAATGAGCAGTTCTTC,CASSSRTSRSYNEQFF
TRBD2,TRBV18,15,TRBJ2-2,.,TGTGCCAGCTTATCAAAAAAGCGGGAGCCCGGGGAGCTGTTTTTT,CASLSKKREPGELFF
.,TRBV5-1,15,TRBJ2-3,.,TGCGCCAGCAGTCACCCGGGGGAGAGAGGAGATACGCAGTATTTT,CASSHPGERGDTQYF
.,TRBV28,14,TRBJ1-2,few,TGTGCCAGCAGTTTAGTGGAAGCTAACTATGGCTACACCTTC,CASSLVEANYGYTF
TRBD2,TRBV7-9,18,TRBJ2-1,.,TGTGCCAGCAGCTTAGATCCCGGGAGGATAGCGGGAGGGAATGAGCAGTTCTTC,CASSLDPGRIAGGNEQFF
.,TRBV5-1,13,TRBJ2-5,.,TGCGCCAGTAATCGGGACCCGACGGAGACCCAGTACTTC,CASNRDPTETQYF
TRBD2,TRBV15,13,TRBJ2-7,once,TGTGCCACCAGCACGGGGGGCTCCTACGAGCAGTACTTC,CATSTGGSYEQYF
.,TRBV7-8,14,TRBJ1-3,.,TGTGCCAGCCTCTCAGAACCCTCTGGAAACACCATATATTTT,CASLSEPSGNTIYF
TRBD2,TRBV6-5,14,TRBJ2-2,.,TGTGCCAGCAGCCGGGGGGGGAACACCGGGGAGCTGTTTTTT,CASSRGGNTGELFF
TRBD2,TRBV14,17,TRBJ2-1,few,TGTGCCAGCAGCCTCCGCCGGTCCCTAGCGGGAGGGAATGAGCAGTTCTTC,CASSLRRSLAGGNEQFF
.,TRBV19,12,TRBJ2-2,.,TGTGCCAGTAGTATACGGGTCGGGGAGCTGTTTTTT,CASSIRVGELFF
TRBD1,TRBV6-1,12,TRBJ2-3,.,TGTGCCAGCAGTGAAACAGGGGTTACGCAGTATTTT,CASSETGVTQYF
TRBD2,TRBV7-6,16,TRBJ2-2,.,TGTGCCAGCCATGGATTTAGGGGACTAGCCCCCGGGGAGCTGTTTTTT,CASHGFRGLAPGELFF